The T cell receptor beta chain described here comes from a study of cytomegalovirus exposure and HLA in healthy donors. Germline trimming cut 4 bases from V and 13 bases from J; bases unmatched to any gene: 21. The germline V gene encodes CDR1 MNHNS and CDR2 SASEGT. The CDR3 contains 18 residues. Only in-frame clones appear in the TCRdb table, and some are missing; sequencing was by immunoSEQ multiplex PCR. The sample records 150,000 to 200,000 clones, around 85% being singletons. The TCR sequence derives from a man younger than 30 in good health and CMV-seropositive. The chain is built from TRBV6-1 and TRBJ1-4, with 10 bases fitting TRBD1. Sequencing used PBMCs. CDR3 bases: TGTGCCAGCAGTGTGCCCGGGACAGGGGCTACAGTAGCGTCGATACTGTTTTTT. This sequence encodes CASSVPGTGATVASILFF.